This paragraph covers one T cell receptor (beta chain) sequence. The same CDR3 arises from other DNA sequences in this sample as well. Germline-derived CDR1 and CDR2 are SGHNT and YYREEE (reference sequence). The CDR3 contains 14 residues. Trimming pared 2 bases from V and 2 bases from J, leaving 9 bases between. The data stem from a study of shared clonotypes between healthy human individuals. Cells designated naive CD8 were CD45RO-negative and were positively selected for CCR7, with terminally differentiated effector memory CD45RA+ cells excluded. Sequencing was performed with immunoSEQ multiplex PCR; in TCRdb, only in-frame clones are kept and a portion is missing. The sample yields about 2 million clones, over 85% seen once.

The chain joins TRBV5-4 to TRBJ2-3; D might be TRBD2 (6 bases). The clonotype was recovered from a man younger than 35 in good health. Sequencing was done on a sample of naive CD8+ T cells sorted from blood. This chain's CDR3 is CASSLAGTTDTQYF. As DNA, the CDR3 is TGTGCCAGCAGCTTAGCGGGCACCACAGATACGCAGTATTTT.